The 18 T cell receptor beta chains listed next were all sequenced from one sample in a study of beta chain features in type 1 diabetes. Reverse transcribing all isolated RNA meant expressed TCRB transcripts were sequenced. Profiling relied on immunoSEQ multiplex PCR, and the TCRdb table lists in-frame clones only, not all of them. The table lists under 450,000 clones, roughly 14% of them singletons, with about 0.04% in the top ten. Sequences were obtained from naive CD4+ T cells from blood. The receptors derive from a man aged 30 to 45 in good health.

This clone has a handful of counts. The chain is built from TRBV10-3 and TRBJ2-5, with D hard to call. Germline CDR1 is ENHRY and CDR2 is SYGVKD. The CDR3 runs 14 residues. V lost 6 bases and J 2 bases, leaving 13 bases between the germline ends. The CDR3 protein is CAIRSSYAQETQYF. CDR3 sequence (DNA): TGTGCCATCAGAAGCTCATATGCTCAAGAGACCCAGTACTTC.

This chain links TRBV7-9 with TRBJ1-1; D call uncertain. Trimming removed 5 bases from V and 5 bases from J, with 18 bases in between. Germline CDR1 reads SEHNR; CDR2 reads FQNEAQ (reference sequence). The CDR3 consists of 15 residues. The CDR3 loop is CASSPPRQVLTEAFF. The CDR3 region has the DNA TGTGCCAGCAGCCCCCCTAGGCAGGTCTTGACTGAAGCTTTCTTT.

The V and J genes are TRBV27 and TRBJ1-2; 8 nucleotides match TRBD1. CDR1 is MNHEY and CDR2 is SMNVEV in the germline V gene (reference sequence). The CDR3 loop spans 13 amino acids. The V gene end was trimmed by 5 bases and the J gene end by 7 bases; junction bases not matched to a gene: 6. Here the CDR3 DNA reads TGTGCCAGCAGTCCCGACAGGGGTGGTGGCTACACCTTC. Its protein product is CASSPDRGGGYTF.

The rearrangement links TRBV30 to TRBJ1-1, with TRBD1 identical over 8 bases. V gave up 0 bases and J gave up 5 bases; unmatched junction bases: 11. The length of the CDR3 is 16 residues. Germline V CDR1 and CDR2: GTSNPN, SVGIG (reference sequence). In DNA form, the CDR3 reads TGTGCCTGGAGTGTACCCCGGACAGGGCGAGGGACTGAAGCTTTCTTT. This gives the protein CAWSVPRTGRGTEAFF.

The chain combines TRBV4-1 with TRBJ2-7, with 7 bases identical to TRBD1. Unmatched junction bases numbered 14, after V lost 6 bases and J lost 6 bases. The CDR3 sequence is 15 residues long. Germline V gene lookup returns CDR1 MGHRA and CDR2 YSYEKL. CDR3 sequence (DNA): TGCGCCAGCAGTCGGACGCGAACAGGGGTTGGCGAGCAGTACTTC. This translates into CASSRTRTGVGEQYF.

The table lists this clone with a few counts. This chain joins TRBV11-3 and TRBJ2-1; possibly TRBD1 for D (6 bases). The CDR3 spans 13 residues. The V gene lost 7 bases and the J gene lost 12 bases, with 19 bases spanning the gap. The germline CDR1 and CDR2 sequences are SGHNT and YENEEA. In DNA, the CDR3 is TGTGCCAGCACCTCTGGGGGCCGCCTAGGGCAGTTCTTC. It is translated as CASTSGGRLGQFF. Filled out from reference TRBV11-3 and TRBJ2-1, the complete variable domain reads EAGVVQSPRYKIIEKKQPVAFWCNPISGHNTLYWYLQNLGQGPELLIRYENEEAVDDSQLPKDRFSAERLKGVDSTLKIQPAELGDSAVYLCASTSGGRLGQFFGPGTRLTVL.

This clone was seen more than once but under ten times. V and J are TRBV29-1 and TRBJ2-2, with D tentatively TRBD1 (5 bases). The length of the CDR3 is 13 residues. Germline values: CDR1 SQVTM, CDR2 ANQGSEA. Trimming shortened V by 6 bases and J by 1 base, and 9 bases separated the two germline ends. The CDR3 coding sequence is TGCAGCGTGTCCCAGGGGAACACCGGGGAGCTGTTTTTT. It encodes CSVSQGNTGELFF.

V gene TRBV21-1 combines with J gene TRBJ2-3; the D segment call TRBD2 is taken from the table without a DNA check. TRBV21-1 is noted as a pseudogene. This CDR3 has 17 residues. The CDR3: CASSKWPKREGLDTQYF. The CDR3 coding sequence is TGTGCCAGCAGCAAATGGCCTAAGCGGGAGGGCCTGGATACGCAGTATTTT.

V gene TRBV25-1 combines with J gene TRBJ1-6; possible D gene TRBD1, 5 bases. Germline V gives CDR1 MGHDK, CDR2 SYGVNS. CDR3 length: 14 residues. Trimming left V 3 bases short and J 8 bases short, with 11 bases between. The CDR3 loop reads CASSEITGDSPLHF. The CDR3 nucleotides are TGTGCCAGCAGTGAGATCACAGGCGATTCACCCCTCCACTTT.

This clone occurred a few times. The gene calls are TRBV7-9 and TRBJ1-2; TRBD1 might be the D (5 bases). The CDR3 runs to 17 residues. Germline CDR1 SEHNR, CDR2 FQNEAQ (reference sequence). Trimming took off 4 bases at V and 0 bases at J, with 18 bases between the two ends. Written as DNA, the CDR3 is TGTGCCAGCAGCTCGCAGGGTACCCTACCACCTAACTATGGCTACACCTTC. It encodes CASSSQGTLPPNYGYTF.

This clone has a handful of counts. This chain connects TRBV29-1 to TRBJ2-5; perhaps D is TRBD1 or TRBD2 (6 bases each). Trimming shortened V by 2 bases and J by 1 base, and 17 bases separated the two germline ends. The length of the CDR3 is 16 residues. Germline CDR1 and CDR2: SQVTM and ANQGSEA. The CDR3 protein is CSVEFQGGIRQETQYF. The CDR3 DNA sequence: TGCAGCGTTGAATTCCAAGGGGGGATACGCCAAGAGACCCAGTACTTC.

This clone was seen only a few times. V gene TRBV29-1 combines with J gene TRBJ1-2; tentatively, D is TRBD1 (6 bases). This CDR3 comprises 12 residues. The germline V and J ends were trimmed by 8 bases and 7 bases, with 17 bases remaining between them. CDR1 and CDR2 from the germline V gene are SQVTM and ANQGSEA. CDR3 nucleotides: TGCAGCACTGAGGTTGGGGGCGGTGGCTACACCTTC. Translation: CSTEVGGGGYTF.

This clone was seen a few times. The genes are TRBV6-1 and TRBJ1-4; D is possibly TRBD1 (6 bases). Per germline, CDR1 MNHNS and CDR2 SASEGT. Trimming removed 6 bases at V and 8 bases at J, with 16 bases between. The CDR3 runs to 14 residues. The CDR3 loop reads CASRLTGGGEKLFF. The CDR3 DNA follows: TGTGCCAGCAGACTGACAGGCGGAGGAGAAAAACTGTTTTTT.

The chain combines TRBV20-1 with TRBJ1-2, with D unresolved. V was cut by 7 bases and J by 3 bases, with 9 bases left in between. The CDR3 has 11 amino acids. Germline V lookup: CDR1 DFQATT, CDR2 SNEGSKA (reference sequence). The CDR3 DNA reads TGCAGTGTTGGGGAATACTATGGCTACACCTTC. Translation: CSVGEYYGYTF.

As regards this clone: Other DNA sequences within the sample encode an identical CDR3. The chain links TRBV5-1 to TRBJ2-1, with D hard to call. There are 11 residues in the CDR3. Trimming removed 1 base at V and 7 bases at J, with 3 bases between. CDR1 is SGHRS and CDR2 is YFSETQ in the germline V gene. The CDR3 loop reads CASSLKNEQFF. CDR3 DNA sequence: TGCGCCAGCAGCTTGAAAAATGAGCAGTTCTTC.

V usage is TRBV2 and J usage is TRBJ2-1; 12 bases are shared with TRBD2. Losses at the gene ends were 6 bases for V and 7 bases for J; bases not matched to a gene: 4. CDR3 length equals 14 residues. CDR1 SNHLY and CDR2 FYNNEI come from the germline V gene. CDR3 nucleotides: TGTGCCAGCAGAAGGACTAGCGGGATTAATGAGCAGTTCTTC. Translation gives CASRRTSGINEQFF.

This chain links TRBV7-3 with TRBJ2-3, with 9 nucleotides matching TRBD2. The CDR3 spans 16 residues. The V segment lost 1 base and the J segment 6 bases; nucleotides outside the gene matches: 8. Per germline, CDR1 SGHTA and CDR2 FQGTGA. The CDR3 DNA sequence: TGTGCCAGCAGCTTAAAGGCTCGACTAGCGGCCGATACGCAGTATTTT. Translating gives CASSLKARLAADTQYF.

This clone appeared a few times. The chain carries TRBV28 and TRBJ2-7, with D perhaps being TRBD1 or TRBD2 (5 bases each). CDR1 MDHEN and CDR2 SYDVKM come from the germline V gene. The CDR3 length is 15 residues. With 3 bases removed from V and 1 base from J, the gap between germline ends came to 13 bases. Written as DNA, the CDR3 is TGTGCCAGCAGTTTGATTCGGGACGCTTCCTACGAGCAGTACGTC. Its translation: CASSLIRDASYEQYV.